This TCR beta chain was documented in a study of neurological immune-mediated disorders. Findings and limits, study-wide: Because no CDR3 amino acid sequences were shared across subjects by expanded clones, private repertoires were suggested in all groups.

5'RACE with 10-nucleotide random UMIs generated the cDNA. TCRdb called the 5' RACE reads again in MiXCR, with one record for every CDR3 protein. The repertoire holds tens of thousands of distinct CDR3 sequences, with 13% to 15% as singletons. J lost 2 bases, V lost 4 bases, and 3 bases had no gene match. CDR1 and CDR2 (germline): MNHNS, SASEGT. This CDR3 contains 14 residues. Ten or more counts support this clonotype. Its cognate antigen is unknown. Stored at -80 C, 2 million PBMCs were the source of the unsorted libraries. The rearrangement uses TRBV6-1 and TRBJ2-7; 9 bases map to TRBD1. The sample consisted of PBMCs. The source of this sequence is a woman aged 45-60 years with HTLV-1-associated myelopathy (HAM/TSP). In nucleotides, the CDR3 is TGTGCCAGCAGTGCGGGACAGGGTACCTACGAGCAGTACGTC. Protein sequence: CASSAGQGTYEQYV.